This T cell receptor beta chain derives from a study of OX40 agonist ivuxolimab in advanced cancers. Whole-study results and caveats: Researchers report that CD8+ T cells had, on average, more expanded clones than CD4+.

It was autoimmune disease history or systemic immunosuppression that excluded patients. Regarding this clone: What it binds is unknown.

The V gene lost 0 bases and the J gene lost 0 bases, with 19 bases spanning the gap. Germline CDR1 is SGDLS and CDR2 is YYNGEE. The CDR3 is 19 amino acids. Profiling relied on immunoSEQ multiplex PCR, and the TCRdb table lists in-frame clones only, not all of them. The profile shows 65,000 to 85,000 clones, about 86% of them singletons. The sample consisted of CD4+ or CD8+ T cells sorted from blood, taken in a trial of the OX40 agonist ivuxolimab. This chain connects TRBV9 to TRBJ1-3, with TRBD1 as a possible D gene (6 bases). The origin of this receptor is an adult with an advanced solid tumor such as melanoma, head and neck, liver or kidney cancer. Here the CDR3 DNA reads TGTGCCAGCAGCGTAGCTACGGGGACAAGTAAAGTCTCTGGAAACACCATATATTTT. As protein: CASSVATGTSKVSGNTIYF.